A few counts support the clone carrying this T cell receptor beta chain. Its specificity is not known. The PCR had 60 Vbeta and 13 Jbeta primers. The protocol was immunoSEQ multiplex PCR, while the TCRdb copy is restricted to in-frame clones and leaves out a portion. The table has under 130,000 clones, roughly 13% seen once. The record originates from a study of cytomegalovirus exposure and HLA in healthy donors. The study's findings and limits: In a later analysis, most CMV-associated TCR beta chains appeared HLA-restricted. Later on, a genetic analysis was performed. It linked a missense variant in DCLRE1C with V- and J-gene trimming of TCR beta.

The CDR3 is 15 amino acids. Germline V gene lookup returns CDR1 SEHNR and CDR2 FQNEAQ (reference sequence). Trimming at V came to 6 bases and at J to 8 bases, leaving 10 bases not matched to a gene. The TCR was taken from a man aged 35-49 years in good health and CMV-seropositive. The sequencing input was PBMCs. The rearrangement joins TRBV7-9 to TRBJ2-1, with TRBD2 matching 10 bases. The CDR3 loop is CASRYLAGVKHEQFF. In nucleotides, the CDR3 is TGTGCCAGCAGATATCTAGCGGGAGTGAAGCATGAGCAGTTCTTC.